This T cell receptor (beta chain) was identified during a study of shared clonotypes between healthy human individuals. Findings and limits, study-wide: Tissues were not sampled, only blood, and their repertoires likely differ. Owing to a small donor count, the genetic and exposure-history diversity represented was limited.

V lost 0 bases and J 0 bases, leaving 9 bases between the germline ends. This CDR3 has 16 amino acids. CDR1 and CDR2 (germline): LGHNA, YSLEER. Assay used: immunoSEQ multiplex PCR; TCRdb lists only in-frame clones, some missing. The sample includes around 690,000 clones, about 92% of them seen just once. Remarks on this clone: Its antigen is still unknown.

This chain connects TRBV4-3 to TRBJ1-3, with no clear D. The sample taken for sequencing was memory CD8+ T cells from PBMCs. Regarding subset: CD45RO+ cells pooled with CCR7-negative TemRA cells. This TCR came from a man between 18 and 29 years old in good health. Some clones in this sample may be carry-over from other donors' samples. In DNA, the CDR3 is TGCGCCAGCAGCCAAGATTGGGAGAGCTCTGGAAACACCATATATTTT. This gives the protein CASSQDWESSGNTIYF.